This TCR beta chain was identified in a study of blood T cell repertoires in COVID-19. Study summary: The samples span acute and convalescent COVID-19 from the United States, Italy and Spain. Sources were T cells, B-cell-depleted T cells, or PBMCs; the material itself was cDNA or gDNA.

In the original analysis: The authors estimated nucleated cell counts from reference gene primer amplification. Data came from immunoSEQ multiplex PCR; TCRdb stores just in-frame clones and leaves some out. V and J calls and clone size follow that table, whereas D and trimming were derived from the DNA. The sample records about 350,000 clones, about nine tenths being singletons. The germline V gene encodes CDR1 LNHDA and CDR2 SQIVND (reference sequence). This CDR3 is 12 amino acids long. V was trimmed by 6 bases and J by 2 bases, leaving 7 bases between them. Seattle researchers signed up patients amid active infection and tracked them longitudinally.

Input material: peripheral blood. The chain employs TRBV19 and TRBJ1-1; no clear D gene. The origin of this receptor is a woman in her seventies with COVID-19, enrolled during active disease. The CDR3 here is CASRARNTEAFF. The CDR3 region has the DNA TGTGCCAGTAGGGCAAGAAACACTGAAGCTTTCTTT.